Presented here are 16 T cell receptor beta chains from one specimen sequenced in a study of blood T cell repertoires in COVID-19. Some clones are missing from TCRdb's copy, which holds only in-frame ones; the method was immunoSEQ multiplex PCR. The data hold some 300,000 clones, with about 90% observed a single time. The sample comprised peripheral blood. These receptors all come from a woman aged 25 to 45 with COVID-19, enrolled during active disease.

In its sample, this clone was seen a few times. The chain recombines TRBV15 with TRBJ1-3; D is undetermined. Germline lookup yields CDR1 LNHNV and CDR2 YYDKDF (reference sequence). The CDR3 length is 16 residues. V gave up 0 bases and J gave up 0 bases, with 9 bases separating them. The CDR3 DNA follows: TGTGCCACCAGCAGAGACTCAGGCAACTCTGGAAACACCATATATTTT. Protein sequence: CATSRDSGNSGNTIYF.

Points on this clone: This sample includes further DNA sequences coding for the same CDR3. The J gene is TRBJ1-1, the V gene TRBV12-3 or TRBV12-4; the D is unclear. The CDR3 totals 13 residues. V was shortened by 2 bases and J by 5 bases, with 9 bases between the two germline ends. The DNA of the CDR3 is TGTGCCAGCAGTTTACCCGGTGGTACTGAAGCTTTCTTT. Its translation is CASSLPGGTEAFF.

The V and J genes are TRBV27 and TRBJ1-6; D remains ambiguous. CDR3 length: 16 amino acids. CDR1 and CDR2 (germline): MNHEY, SMNVEV (reference sequence). Trimming took 4 bases from V and 0 from J, leaving 10 bases between them. The CDR3 DNA reads TGTGCCAGCAGTTCCCCAGGTAGCTCCTATAATTCACCCCTCCACTTT. It yields the protein CASSSPGSSYNSPLHF.

The V gene is TRBV3-1 (or the pseudogene TRBV3-2), the J gene TRBJ1-2, with D uncertain. CDR1 and CDR2 (germline): LGHDT, YNNKEL (reference sequence). The CDR3 sequence is 12 residues long. V lost 0 bases and J lost 11, with 10 bases in between. CDR3 residues: CASSQDPGRYTF. Written as DNA, the CDR3 is TGTGCCAGCAGCCAAGATCCAGGTAGATACACCTTC.

V usage is TRBV7-9 and J usage is TRBJ2-1; tentatively, D is TRBD1 (5 bases). This CDR3 is 12 amino acids long. Germline loops: CDR1 SEHNR, CDR2 FQNEAQ (reference sequence). Trimming removed 5 bases from V and 10 bases from J, with 12 bases in between. CDR3 protein: CASSDLGHEQFF. CDR3 in DNA: TGTGCCAGCAGCGACCTGGGGCACGAGCAGTTCTTC. Full variable domain (rest looked up from reference TRBV7-9 and TRBJ2-1): DTGVSQNPRHKITKRGQNVTFRCDPISEHNRLYWYRQTLGQGPEFLTYFQNEAQLEKSRLLSDRFSAERPKGSFSTLEIQRTEQGDSAMYLCASSDLGHEQFFGPGTRLTVL.

The chain links TRBV7-9 to TRBJ1-1; D is perhaps TRBD1 (6 bases). The CDR3 extends over 14 amino acids. V gave up 2 bases and J gave up 4 bases, with 11 bases separating them. The germline V gene has CDR1 SEHNR and CDR2 FQNEAQ (reference sequence). The CDR3 nucleotides are TGTGCCAGCAGCTTACTGGCACAGGGCACTGAAGCTTTCTTT. Its protein product is CASSLLAQGTEAFF.

The CDR3 loop is CSVSPITTNEKLFF. In DNA form, the CDR3 reads TGCAGCGTTTCCCCTATTACAACTAATGAAAAACTGTTTTTT. The genes are TRBV29-1 and TRBJ1-4; D remains ambiguous. Trimming removed 5 bases at V and 0 bases at J, with 10 bases between. CDR1 SQVTM and CDR2 ANQGSEA come from the germline V gene. The CDR3 runs to 14 residues. The full variable domain, completed using reference TRBV29-1 and TRBJ1-4, is SAVISQKPSRDICQRGTSLTIQCQVDSQVTMMFWYRQQPGQSLTLIATANQGSEATYESGFVIDKFPISRPNLTFSTLTVSNMSPEDSSIYLCSVSPITTNEKLFFGSGTQLSVL.

V is TRBV28 and J is TRBJ2-1, with TRBD2 matching over 13 bases. Germline trimming cut 5 bases from V and 8 bases from J; bases unmatched to any gene: 6. The CDR3 totals 15 residues. CDR1 and CDR2 from the germline V gene are MDHEN and SYDVKM. CDR3 sequence (DNA): TGTGCCAGCAGTCCCACTAGCGGGGGGGTCGATGAGCAGTTCTTC. Its translation is CASSPTSGGVDEQFF.

The chain uses TRBV10-3 and TRBJ1-1; no clear D gene. Germline V gene lookup returns CDR1 ENHRY and CDR2 SYGVKD. The CDR3 extends over 11 amino acids. The V end lost 6 bases, the J end lost 7 bases, and 9 bases lay between the germline ends. The CDR3 region has the DNA TGTGCCATCAGGAATGGAGATGAAGCTTTCTTT. This translates into CAIRNGDEAFF.

The V and J genes are TRBV2 and TRBJ1-2, with D perhaps TRBD1 (5 bases). Trimming took off 1 base at V and 5 bases at J, with 14 bases between the two ends. Germline assignment: CDR1 SNHLY and CDR2 FYNNEI. The CDR3 extends over 15 amino acids. The CDR3 here is CASSEGAQQGYGYTF. The CDR3 bases are TGTGCCAGCAGTGAAGGGGCCCAGCAGGGTTATGGCTACACCTTC.

For this clone: A junction end diverges from the germline sequence, so it may reflect a read error. The CDR3 DNA reads as TGTGCTAGCAGCTTAGGGTTGCGGGGCACCGGGGAGCTGTTTTTT. Its protein product is CASSLGLRGTGELFF. The chain joins TRBV7-7 to TRBJ2-2; D possibly corresponds to TRBD2 (6 bases). The V gene's germline CDR1 is SSHAT and CDR2 FNYEAQ (reference sequence). The CDR3 runs 15 residues.

The CDR3 sequence is CASNRQGGSYGYTF. CDR3 sequence (DNA): TGTGCCAGCAACAGACAGGGGGGTAGCTATGGCTACACCTTC. The rearrangement joins TRBV6-5 to TRBJ1-2; 9 positions agree with TRBD1. Germline V gene lookup returns CDR1 MNHEY and CDR2 SVGAGI. J lost 4 bases, V lost 7 bases, and 7 bases had no gene match. The CDR3 totals 14 residues.

The CDR3: CASSFVMIAGERETQYF. DNA of the CDR3: TGTGCCAGCAGTTTTGTCATGATAGCGGGGGAGCGAGAGACCCAGTACTTC. This chain connects TRBV28 to TRBJ2-5; 9 nucleotides line up with TRBD2. The CDR3 runs to 17 residues. Germline-derived CDR1 and CDR2 are MDHEN and SYDVKM. Trimming cost V 3 bases and J 4 bases; bases outside gene matches: 12.

The gene calls are TRBV7-8 and TRBJ2-1; D might be TRBD2 (6 bases). Germline CDR1 is SGHVS and CDR2 is FQNEAQ. The length of the CDR3 is 17 residues. Trimming took off 1 base at V and 6 bases at J, with 19 bases between the two ends. The CDR3 DNA follows: TGTGCCAGCAGCTTAGGCAGGGAGGAACCCTCTGGCAATGAGCAGTTCTTC. Its protein is CASSLGREEPSGNEQFF. Looking up the rest from reference TRBV7-8 and TRBJ2-1 gives the full variable domain: GAGVSQSPRYKVAKRGQDVALRCDPISGHVSLFWYQQALGQGPEFLTYFQNEAQLDKSGLPSDRFFAERPEGSVSTLKIQRTQQEDSAVYLCASSLGREEPSGNEQFFGPGTRLTVL.

This chain joins TRBV5-1 and TRBJ2-3, with TRBD2 matching over 14 bases. Germline V gives CDR1 SGHRS, CDR2 YFSETQ. The CDR3 covers 16 residues. V lost 4 bases and J lost 6; bases outside the gene matches: 7. CDR3 coding DNA: TGCGCCAGCAGCCCCGGACTAGCGGGGGGACGGGATACGCAGTATTTT. It translates to CASSPGLAGGRDTQYF.

V gene TRBV5-6 combines with J gene TRBJ2-4; D possibly corresponds to TRBD2 (5 bases). This CDR3 contains 16 residues. Between the trimmed V and J ends, which lost 4 bases and 1 base, there was a span of 15 bases. Germline values: CDR1 SGHDT, CDR2 YYEEEE. CDR3 sequence reads: CASSQLVGIAKNIQYF. Here the CDR3 DNA reads TGTGCCAGCAGCCAATTAGTCGGGATTGCCAAAAACATTCAGTACTTC.